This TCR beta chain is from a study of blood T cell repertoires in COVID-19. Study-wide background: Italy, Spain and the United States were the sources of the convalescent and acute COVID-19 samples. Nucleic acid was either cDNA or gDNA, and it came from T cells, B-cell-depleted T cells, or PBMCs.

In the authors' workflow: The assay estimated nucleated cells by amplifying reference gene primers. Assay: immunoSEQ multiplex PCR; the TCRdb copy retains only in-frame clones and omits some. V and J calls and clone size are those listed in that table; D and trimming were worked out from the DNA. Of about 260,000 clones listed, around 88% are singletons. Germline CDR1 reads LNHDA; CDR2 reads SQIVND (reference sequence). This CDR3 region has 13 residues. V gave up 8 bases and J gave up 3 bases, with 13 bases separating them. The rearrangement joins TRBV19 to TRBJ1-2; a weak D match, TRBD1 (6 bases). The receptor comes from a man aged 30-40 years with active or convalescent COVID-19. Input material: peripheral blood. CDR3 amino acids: CASETRGYYGYTF. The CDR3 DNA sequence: TGTGCCAGTGAGACGAGGGGGTACTATGGCTACACCTTC.